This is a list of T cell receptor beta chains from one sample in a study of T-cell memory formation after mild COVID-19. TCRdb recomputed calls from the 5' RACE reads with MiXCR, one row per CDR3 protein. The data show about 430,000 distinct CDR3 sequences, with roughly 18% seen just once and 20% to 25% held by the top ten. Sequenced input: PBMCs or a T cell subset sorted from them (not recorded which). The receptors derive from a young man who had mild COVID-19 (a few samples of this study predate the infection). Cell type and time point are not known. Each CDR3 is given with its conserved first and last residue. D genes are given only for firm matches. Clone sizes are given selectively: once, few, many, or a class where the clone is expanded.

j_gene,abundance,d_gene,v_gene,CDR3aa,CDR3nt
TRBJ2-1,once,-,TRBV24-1,CATSDRGPEQFF,TGTGCCACCAGTGATAGGGGTCCGGAGCAGTTCTTC
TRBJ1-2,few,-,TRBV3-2,CASSLKVGGYTF,TGTGCCAGCAGCCTAAAAGTGGGTGGCTACACCTTC
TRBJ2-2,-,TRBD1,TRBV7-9,CASSLSAGGFNTGELFF,TGTGCCAGCAGCTTATCCGCAGGGGGCTTTAACACCGGGGAGCTGTTTTTT
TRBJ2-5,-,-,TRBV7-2,CASSRGGVETQYF,TGTGCCAGCAGCCGAGGGGGGGTGGAGACCCAGTACTTC
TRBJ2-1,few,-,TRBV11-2,CASSFAGAGEQFF,TGTGCCAGCAGCTTTGCGGGGGCCGGTGAGCAGTTCTTC
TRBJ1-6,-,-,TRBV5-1,CASMEGQPHSPLHF,TGCGCCAGCATGGAAGGACAACCTCATTCACCCCTCCACTTT
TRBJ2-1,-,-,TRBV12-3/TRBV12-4,CASRKVNEQFF,TGTGCCAGCAGGAAAGTCAATGAGCAGTTCTTC
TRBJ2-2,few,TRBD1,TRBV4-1,CASSLSGQGVTGELFF,TGCGCCAGCAGCCTTTCGGGACAGGGGGTCACCGGGGAGCTGTTTTTT
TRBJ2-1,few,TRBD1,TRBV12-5,CASVSGTAYNEQFF,TGTGCTAGTGTGTCCGGGACAGCGTACAATGAGCAGTTCTTC
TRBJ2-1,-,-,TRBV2,CASSERGARTYNEQFF,TGTGCCAGCAGTGAACGGGGGGCAAGGACCTACAATGAGCAGTTCTTC
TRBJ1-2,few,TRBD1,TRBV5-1,CASSLETGNGYTF,TGCGCCAGCAGCTTGGAGACAGGGAATGGCTACACCTTC
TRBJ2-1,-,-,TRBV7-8,CASSLGRGGNEKFF,TGTGCCAGCAGCTTAGGGCGGGGAGGCAATGAGAAGTTCTTC
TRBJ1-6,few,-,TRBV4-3,CASSQESWAPLHF,TGCGCCAGCAGCCAAGAAAGTTGGGCACCCCTCCACTTT
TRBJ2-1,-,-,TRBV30,CAWSQGRYNEQFF,TGTGCCTGGAGTCAGGGGAGGTACAATGAGCAGTTCTTC
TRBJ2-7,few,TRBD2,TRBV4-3,CASSRSGTSGSYEQYF,TGCGCCAGCAGCCGTTCCGGGACTAGCGGCTCCTACGAGCAGTACTTC
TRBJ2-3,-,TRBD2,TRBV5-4,CASSLSVAGGHTYTQYF,TGTGCCAGCAGCTTGTCGGTAGCGGGGGGCCATACATATACGCAGTATTTT
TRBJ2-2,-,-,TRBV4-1,CASSQVRGWPGELFF,TGCGCCAGCAGCCAAGTCCGGGGGTGGCCCGGGGAGCTGTTTTTT
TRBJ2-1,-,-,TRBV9,CASSGGASNEQFF,TGTGCCAGCAGCGGGGGGGCCTCCAATGAGCAGTTCTTC
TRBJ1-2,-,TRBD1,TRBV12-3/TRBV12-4,CASSFTGGANYGYTF,TGTGCCAGCAGTTTTACAGGGGGCGCAAACTATGGCTACACCTTC
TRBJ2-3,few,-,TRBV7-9,CASSPGQSGADTQYF,TGTGCCAGCAGCCCGGGACAGTCGGGGGCAGATACGCAGTATTTT
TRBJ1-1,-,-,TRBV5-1,CASSQTEITEAFF,TGCGCCAGCAGCCAAACAGAGATCACTGAAGCTTTCTTT
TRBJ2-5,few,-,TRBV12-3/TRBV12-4,CASTFTHRETQYF,TGTGCCAGCACCTTCACACACCGGGAGACCCAGTACTTC